What follows is one TCR beta chain and its context. The sample originates from a study of shared clonotypes between healthy human individuals. Per sorted-subset replicate PCR, input was about 180 ng DNA, representing tens of thousands of T cell genomes. TCRdb's copy holds only in-frame clones and misses some; the assay was immunoSEQ multiplex PCR. Here the sample spans 2 million to 3 million clones, 90% to 95% being singletons. This CDR3 has 14 residues. V was pared by 7 bases and J by 7 bases, with 19 bases between. Germline CDR1 and CDR2: MNHEY and SVGAGI. Partitioning of CD4+ cells yielded a CD45RA+ naive subset and a CD45RA-negative memory subset.

The J gene is TRBJ1-2, the V gene TRBV6-5; possibly TRBD1 for D (5 bases). This TCR was sampled from a young man in good health. Some clones in this sample may be carry-over from other donors' samples. Sequenced sample: naive CD4+ T cells from PBMCs. The subset denotes: CD45RA+ positively selected. The CDR3: CASTSGPRRSGYTF. The CDR3 nucleotides read TGTGCCAGCACGTCGGGACCTAGGCGGTCTGGCTACACCTTC.